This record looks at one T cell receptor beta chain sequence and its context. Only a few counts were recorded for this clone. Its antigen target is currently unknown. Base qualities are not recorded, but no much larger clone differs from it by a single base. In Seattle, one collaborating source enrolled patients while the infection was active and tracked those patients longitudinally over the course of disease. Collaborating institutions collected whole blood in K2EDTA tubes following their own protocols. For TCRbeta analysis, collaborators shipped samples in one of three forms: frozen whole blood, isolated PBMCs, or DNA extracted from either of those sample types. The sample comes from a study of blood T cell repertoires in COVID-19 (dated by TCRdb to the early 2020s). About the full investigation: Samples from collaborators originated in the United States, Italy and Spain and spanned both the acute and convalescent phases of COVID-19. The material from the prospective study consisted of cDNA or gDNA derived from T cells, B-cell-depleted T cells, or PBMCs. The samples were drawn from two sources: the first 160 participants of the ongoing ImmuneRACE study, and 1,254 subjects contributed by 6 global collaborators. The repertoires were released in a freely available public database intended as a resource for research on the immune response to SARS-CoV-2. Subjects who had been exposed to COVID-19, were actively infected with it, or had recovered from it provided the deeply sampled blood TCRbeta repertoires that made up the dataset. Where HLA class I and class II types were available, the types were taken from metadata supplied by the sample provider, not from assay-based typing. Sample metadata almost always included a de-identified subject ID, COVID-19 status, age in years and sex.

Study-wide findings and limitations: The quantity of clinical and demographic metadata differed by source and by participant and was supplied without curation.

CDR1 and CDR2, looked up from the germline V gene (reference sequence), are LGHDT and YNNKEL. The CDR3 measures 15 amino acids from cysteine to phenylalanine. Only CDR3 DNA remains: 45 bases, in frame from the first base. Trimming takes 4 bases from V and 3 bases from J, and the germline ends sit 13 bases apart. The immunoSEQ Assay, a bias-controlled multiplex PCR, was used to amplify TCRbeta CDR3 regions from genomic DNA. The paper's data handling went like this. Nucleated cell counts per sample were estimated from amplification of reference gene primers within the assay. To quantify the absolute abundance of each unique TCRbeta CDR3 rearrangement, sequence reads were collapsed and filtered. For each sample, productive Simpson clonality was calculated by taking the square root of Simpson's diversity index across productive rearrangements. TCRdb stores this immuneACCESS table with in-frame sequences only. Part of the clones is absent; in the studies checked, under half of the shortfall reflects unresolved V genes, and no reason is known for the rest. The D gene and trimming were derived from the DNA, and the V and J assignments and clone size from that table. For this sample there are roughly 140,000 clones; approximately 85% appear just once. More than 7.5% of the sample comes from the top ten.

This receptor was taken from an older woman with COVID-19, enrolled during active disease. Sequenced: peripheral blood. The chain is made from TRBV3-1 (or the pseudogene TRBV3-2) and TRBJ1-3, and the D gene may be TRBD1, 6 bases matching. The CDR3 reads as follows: CASSPTTGIGNTIYF. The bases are TGTGCCAGCAGCCCGACTACAGGGATTGGAAACACCATATATTTT.